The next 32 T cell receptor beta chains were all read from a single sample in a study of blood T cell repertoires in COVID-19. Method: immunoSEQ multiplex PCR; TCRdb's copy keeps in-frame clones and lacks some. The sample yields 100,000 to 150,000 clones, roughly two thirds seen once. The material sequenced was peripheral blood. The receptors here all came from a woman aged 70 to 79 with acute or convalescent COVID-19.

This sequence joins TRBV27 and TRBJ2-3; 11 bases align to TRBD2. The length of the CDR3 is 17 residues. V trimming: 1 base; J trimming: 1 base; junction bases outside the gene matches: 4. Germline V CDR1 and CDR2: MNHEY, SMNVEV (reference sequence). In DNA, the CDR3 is TGTGCCAGCAGTTTATTTAGCGGGGGGGCCGGCACAGATACGCAGTATTTT. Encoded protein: CASSLFSGGAGTDTQYF.

Written as DNA, the CDR3 is TGTGCCAGCAGCCCTTGGACAGGGCAGACCGTTAGTGGCTACACCTTC. It translates to CASSPWTGQTVSGYTF. The chain has TRBV7-9 and TRBJ1-2, with 8 bases that match TRBD1. J lost 7 bases, V lost 5 bases, and 15 bases had no gene match. The CDR3 runs 16 residues. Germline loops: CDR1 SEHNR, CDR2 FQNEAQ (reference sequence).

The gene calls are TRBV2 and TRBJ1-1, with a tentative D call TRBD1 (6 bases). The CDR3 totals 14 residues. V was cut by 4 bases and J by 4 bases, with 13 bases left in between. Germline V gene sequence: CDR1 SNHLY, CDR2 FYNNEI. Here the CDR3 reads CASSVQGPGTEAFF. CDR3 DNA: TGTGCCAGCAGTGTCCAGGGGCCAGGCACTGAAGCTTTCTTT.

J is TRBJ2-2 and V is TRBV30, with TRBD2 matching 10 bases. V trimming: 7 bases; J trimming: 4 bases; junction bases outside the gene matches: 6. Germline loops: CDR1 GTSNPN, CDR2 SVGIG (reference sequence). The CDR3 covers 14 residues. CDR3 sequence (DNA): TGTGCCTCCAAATCTAGCGGGGGCACCGGGGAGCTGTTTTTT. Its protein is CASKSSGGTGELFF. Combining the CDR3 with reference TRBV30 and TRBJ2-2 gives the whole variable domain SQTIHQWPATLVQPVGSPLSLECTVEGTSNPNLYWYRQAAGRGLQLLFYSVGIGQISSEVPQNLSASRPQDRQFILSSKKLLLSDSGFYLCASKSSGGTGELFFGEGSRLTVL.

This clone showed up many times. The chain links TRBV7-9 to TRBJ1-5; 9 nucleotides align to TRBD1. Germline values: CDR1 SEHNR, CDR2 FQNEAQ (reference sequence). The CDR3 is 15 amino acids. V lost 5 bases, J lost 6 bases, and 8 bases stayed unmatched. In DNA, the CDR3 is TGTGCCAGCAGCCTCTCGGGGACAGGGTTTCAGCCCCAGCATTTT. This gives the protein CASSLSGTGFQPQHF.

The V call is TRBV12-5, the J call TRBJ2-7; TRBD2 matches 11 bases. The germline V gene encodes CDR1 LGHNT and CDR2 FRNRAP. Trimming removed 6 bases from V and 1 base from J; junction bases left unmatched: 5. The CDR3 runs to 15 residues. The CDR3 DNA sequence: TGTGCTAGTGGCCGCGGGACTAGCGGATCCTACGAGCAGTACTTC. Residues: CASGRGTSGSYEQYF.

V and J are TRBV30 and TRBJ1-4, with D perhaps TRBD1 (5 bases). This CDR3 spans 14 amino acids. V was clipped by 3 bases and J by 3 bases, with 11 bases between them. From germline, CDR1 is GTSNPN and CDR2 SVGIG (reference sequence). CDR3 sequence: CAWRRQQANEKLFF. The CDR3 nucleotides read TGTGCCTGGAGAAGACAGCAGGCTAATGAAAAACTGTTTTTT.

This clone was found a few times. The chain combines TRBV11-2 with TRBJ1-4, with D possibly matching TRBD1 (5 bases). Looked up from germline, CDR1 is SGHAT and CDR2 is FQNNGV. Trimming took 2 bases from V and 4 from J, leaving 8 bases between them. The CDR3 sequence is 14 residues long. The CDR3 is CASSLQGYNEKLFF. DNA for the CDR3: TGTGCCAGCAGCTTACAGGGTTATAATGAAAAACTGTTTTTT.

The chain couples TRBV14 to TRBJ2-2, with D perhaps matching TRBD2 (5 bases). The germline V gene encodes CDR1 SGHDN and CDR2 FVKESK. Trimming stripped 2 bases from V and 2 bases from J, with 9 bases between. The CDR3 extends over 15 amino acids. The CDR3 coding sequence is TGTGCCAGCAGCCAACGTTCGGGAAACACCGGGGAGCTGTTTTTT. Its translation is CASSQRSGNTGELFF.

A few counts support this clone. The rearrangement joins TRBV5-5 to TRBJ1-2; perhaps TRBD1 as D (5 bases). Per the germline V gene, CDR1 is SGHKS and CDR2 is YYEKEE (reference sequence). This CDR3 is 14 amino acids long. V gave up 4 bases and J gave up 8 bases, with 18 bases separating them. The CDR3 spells CASSLDTGVRGYTF. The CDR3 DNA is TGTGCCAGCAGCCTTGACACGGGGGTACGAGGCTACACCTTC.

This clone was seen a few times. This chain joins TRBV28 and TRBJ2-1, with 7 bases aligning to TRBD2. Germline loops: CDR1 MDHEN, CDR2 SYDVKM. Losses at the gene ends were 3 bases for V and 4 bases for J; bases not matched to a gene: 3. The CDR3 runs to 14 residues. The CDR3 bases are TGTGCCAGCAGTTTGCGGACTAGTTACAATGAGCAGTTCTTC. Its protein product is CASSLRTSYNEQFF.

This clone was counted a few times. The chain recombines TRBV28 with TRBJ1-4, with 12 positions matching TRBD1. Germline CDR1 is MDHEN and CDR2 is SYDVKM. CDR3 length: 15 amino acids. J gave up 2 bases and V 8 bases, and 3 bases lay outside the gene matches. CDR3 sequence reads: CASAGQGATNEKLFF. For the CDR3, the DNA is TGTGCCAGCGCGGGACAGGGGGCGACTAATGAAAAACTGTTTTTT.

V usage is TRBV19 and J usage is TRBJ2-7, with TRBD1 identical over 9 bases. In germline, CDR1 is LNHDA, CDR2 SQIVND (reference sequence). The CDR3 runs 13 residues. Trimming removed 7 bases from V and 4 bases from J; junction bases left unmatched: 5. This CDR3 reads CASNSGQGYEQYF. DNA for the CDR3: TGTGCCAGTAATTCGGGACAGGGTTACGAGCAGTACTTC. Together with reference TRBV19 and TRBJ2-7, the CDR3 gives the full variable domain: DGGITQSPKYLFRKEGQNVTLSCEQNLNHDAMYWYRQDPGQGLRLIYYSQIVNDFQKGDIAEGYSVSREKKESFPLTVTSAQKNPTAFYLCASNSGQGYEQYFGPGTRLTVT.

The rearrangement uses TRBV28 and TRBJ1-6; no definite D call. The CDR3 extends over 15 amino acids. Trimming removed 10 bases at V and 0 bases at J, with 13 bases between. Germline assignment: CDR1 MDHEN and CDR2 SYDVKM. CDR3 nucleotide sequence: TGTGCCACAAAATCAGAAAGCTCCTATAATTCACCCCTCCACTTT. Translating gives CATKSESSYNSPLHF. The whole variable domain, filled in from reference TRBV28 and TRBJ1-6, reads DVKVTQSSRYLVKRTGEKVFLECVQDMDHENMFWYRQDPGLGLRLIYFSYDVKMKEKGDIPEGYSVSREKKERFSLILESASTNQTSMYLCATKSESSYNSPLHFGNGTRLTVT.

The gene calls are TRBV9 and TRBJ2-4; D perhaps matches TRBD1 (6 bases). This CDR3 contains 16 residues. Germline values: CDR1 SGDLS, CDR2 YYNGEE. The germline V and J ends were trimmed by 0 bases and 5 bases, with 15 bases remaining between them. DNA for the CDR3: TGTGCCAGCAGCGTAGACCCCACAGGGCCCCAAAACATTCAGTACTTC. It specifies CASSVDPTGPQNIQYF.

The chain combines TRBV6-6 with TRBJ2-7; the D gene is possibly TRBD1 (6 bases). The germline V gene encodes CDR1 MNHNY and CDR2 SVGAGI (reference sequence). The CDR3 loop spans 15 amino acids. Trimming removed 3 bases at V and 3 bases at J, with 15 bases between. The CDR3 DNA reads TGTGCCAGCAGTTATTCGGGCGACAGGAACTACGAGCAGTACTTC. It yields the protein CASSYSGDRNYEQYF.

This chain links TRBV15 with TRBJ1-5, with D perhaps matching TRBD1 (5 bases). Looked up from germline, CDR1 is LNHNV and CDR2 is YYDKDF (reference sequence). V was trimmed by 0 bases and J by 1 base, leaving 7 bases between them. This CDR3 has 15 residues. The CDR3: CATSRDGGSNQPQHF. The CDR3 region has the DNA TGTGCCACCAGCAGAGATGGGGGGAGCAATCAGCCCCAGCATTTT.

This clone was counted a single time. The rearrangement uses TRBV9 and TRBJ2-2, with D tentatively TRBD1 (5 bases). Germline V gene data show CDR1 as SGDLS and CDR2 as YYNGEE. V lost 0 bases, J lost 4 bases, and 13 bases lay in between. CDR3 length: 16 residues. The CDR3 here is CASSVAVGLLTGELFF. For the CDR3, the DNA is TGTGCCAGCAGCGTAGCCGTGGGGCTCCTCACCGGGGAGCTGTTTTTT.

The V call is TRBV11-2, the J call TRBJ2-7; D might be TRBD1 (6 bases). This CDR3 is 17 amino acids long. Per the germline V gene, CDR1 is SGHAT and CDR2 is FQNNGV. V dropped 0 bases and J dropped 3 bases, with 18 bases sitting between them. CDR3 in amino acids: CASSLDQGTRPYYEQYF. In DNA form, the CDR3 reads TGTGCCAGCAGCTTAGATCAGGGGACCCGCCCCTACTACGAGCAGTACTTC.

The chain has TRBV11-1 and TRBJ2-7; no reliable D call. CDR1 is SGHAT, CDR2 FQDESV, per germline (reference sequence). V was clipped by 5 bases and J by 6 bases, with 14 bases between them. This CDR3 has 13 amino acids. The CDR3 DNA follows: TGTGCCAGCAGCCCGAGCGTCTCGGGCGAGCAGTACTTC. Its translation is CASSPSVSGEQYF.

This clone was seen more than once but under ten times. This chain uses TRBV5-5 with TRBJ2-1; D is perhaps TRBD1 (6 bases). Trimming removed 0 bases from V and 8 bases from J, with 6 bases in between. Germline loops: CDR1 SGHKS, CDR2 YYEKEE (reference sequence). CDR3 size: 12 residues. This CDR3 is CASSLEGDEQFF. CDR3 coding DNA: TGTGCCAGCAGCTTGGAGGGGGATGAGCAGTTCTTC.

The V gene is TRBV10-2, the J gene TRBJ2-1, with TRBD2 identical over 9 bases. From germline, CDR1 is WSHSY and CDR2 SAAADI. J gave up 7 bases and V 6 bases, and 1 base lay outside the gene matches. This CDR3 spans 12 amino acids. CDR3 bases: TGCGCCAGCAGAGCGGGGGGAAATGAGCAGTTCTTC. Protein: CASRAGGNEQFF.

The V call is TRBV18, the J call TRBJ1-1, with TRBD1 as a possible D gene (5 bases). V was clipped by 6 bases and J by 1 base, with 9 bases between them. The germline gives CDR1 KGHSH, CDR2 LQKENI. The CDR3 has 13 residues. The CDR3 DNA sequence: TGTGCCAGCTCGTCGGGGGAGAACACTGAAGCTTTCTTT. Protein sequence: CASSSGENTEAFF.

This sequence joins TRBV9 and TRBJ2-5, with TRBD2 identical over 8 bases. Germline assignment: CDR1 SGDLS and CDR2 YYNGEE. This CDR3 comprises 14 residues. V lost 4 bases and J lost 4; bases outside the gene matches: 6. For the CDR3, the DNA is TGTGCCAGCAGCCCAAGCGGGAGAGGAGAGACCCAGTACTTC. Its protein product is CASSPSGRGETQYF.

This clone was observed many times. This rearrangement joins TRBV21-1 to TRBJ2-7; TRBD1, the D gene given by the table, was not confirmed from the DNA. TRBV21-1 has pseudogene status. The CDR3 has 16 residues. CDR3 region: CASSSRGRGFLYEQYF. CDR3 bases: TGTGCCAGCAGCAGTAGGGGAAGAGGCTTTCTCTACGAGCAGTACTTC.

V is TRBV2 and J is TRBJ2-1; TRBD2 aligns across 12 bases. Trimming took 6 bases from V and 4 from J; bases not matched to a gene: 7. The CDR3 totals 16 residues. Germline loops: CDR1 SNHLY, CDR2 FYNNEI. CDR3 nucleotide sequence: TGTGCCAGCAGCCGGACTAGCGGGAAGGTATACAATGAGCAGTTCTTC. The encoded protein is CASSRTSGKVYNEQFF.

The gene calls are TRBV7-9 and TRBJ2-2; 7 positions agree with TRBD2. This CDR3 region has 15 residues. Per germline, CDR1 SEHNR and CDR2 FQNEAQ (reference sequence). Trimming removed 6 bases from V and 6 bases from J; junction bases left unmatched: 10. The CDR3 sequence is CASSPGGMRSGELFF. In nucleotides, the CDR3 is TGTGCCAGCAGTCCGGGGGGTATGAGGTCCGGGGAGCTGTTTTTT.

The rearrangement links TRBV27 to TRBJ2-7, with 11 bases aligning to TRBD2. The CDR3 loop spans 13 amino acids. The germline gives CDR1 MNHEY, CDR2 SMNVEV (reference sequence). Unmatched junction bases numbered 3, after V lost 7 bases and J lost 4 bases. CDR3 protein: CASTASGGYEQYF. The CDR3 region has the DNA TGTGCCAGCACGGCTAGCGGGGGGTACGAGCAGTACTTC.

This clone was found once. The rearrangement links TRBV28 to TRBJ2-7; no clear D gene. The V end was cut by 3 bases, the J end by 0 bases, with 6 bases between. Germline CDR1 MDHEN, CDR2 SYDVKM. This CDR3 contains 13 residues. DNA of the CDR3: TGTGCCAGCAGTTTCGACACCTCCTACGAGCAGTACTTC. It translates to CASSFDTSYEQYF.

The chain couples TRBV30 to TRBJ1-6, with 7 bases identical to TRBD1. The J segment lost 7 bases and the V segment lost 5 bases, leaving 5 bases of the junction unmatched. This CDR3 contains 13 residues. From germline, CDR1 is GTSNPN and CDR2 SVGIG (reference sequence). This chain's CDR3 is CAWARTGNSPLHF. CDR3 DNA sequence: TGTGCCTGGGCCAGGACAGGAAATTCACCCCTCCACTTT.

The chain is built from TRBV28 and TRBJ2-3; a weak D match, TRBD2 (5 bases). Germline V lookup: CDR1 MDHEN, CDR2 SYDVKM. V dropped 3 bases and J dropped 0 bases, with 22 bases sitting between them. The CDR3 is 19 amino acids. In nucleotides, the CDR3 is TGTGCCAGCAGTTTGCGCCCGAGAGTCGGGGTCGCTAGCACAGATACGCAGTATTTT. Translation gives CASSLRPRVGVASTDTQYF.

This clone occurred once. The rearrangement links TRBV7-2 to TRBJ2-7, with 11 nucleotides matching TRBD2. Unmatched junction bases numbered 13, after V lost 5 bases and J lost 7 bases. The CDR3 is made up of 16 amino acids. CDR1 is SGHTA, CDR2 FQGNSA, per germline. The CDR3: CASSPSGTSGKGEQYF. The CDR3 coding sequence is TGTGCCAGCAGCCCGTCGGGGACTAGCGGTAAAGGGGAGCAGTACTTC.